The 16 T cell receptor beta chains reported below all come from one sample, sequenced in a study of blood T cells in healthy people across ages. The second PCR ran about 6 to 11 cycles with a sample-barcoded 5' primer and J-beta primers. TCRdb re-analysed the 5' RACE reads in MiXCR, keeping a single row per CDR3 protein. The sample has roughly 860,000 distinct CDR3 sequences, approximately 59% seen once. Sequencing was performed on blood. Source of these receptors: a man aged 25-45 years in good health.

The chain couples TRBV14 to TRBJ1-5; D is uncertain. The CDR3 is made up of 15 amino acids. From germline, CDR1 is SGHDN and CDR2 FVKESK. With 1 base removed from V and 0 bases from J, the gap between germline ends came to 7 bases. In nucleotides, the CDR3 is TGTGCCAGCAGCCAAGTTGGGTATAGCAATCAGCCCCAGCATTTT. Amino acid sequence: CASSQVGYSNQPQHF.

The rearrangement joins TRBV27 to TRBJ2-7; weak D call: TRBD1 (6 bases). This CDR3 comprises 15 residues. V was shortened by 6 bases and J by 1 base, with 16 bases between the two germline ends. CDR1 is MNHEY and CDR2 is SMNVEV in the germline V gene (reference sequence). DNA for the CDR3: TGTGCCAGCAGGGCAACAGGGACCCCGTCCTACGAGCAGTACTTC. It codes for CASRATGTPSYEQYF.

The CDR3 coding sequence is TGTGCCAGCAGCTTAGTCGGACGGGAGAACCACGAGCAGTACTTC. Translated, it gives CASSLVGRENHEQYF. The V call is TRBV7-2, the J call TRBJ2-7; D possibly corresponds to TRBD2 (6 bases). With 1 base removed from V and 5 bases from J, the gap between germline ends came to 15 bases. In germline, CDR1 is SGHTA, CDR2 FQGNSA. There are 15 residues in the CDR3.

CDR3 coding DNA: TGTGCCAGCAGCCGCAAAGGGCAGGGATTCCCCTCTGGCGAGCAGTACTTC. It yields the protein CASSRKGQGFPSGEQYF. The V call is TRBV9, the J call TRBJ2-5; the D gene is possibly TRBD1 (5 bases). The DNA end is a closer match to TRBJ2-7, so the J assignment may be wrong. The CDR3 extends over 17 amino acids. Germline CDR1 is SGDLS and CDR2 is YYNGEE.

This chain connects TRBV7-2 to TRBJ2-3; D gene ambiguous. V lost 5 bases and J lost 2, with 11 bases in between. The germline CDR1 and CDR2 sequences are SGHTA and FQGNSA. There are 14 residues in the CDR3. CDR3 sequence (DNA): TGTGCCAGCAGCACCCGGACCCTCACAGATACGCAGTATTTT. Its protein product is CASSTRTLTDTQYF.

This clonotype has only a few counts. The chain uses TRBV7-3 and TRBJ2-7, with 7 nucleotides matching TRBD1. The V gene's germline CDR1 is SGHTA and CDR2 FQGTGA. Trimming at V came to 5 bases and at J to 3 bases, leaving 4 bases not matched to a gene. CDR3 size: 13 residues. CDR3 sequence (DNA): TGTGCCAGCAGCATGACAGGGTACTACGAGCAGTACTTC. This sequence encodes CASSMTGYYEQYF.

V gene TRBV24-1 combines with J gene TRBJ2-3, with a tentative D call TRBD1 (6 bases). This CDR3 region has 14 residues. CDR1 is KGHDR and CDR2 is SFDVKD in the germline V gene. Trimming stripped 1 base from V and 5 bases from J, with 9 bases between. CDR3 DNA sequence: TGTGCCACCAGTGATTTAGCCAGGGGAGATACGCAGTATTTT. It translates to CATSDLARGDTQYF.

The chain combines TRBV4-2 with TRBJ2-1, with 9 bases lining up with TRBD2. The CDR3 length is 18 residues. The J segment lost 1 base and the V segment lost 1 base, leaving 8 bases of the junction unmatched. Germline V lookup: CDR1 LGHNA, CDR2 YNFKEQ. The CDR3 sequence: CASSQVERGAKSYNEQFF. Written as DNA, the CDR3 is TGTGCCAGCAGCCAAGTTGAGCGGGGGGCCAAATCCTACAATGAGCAGTTCTTC.

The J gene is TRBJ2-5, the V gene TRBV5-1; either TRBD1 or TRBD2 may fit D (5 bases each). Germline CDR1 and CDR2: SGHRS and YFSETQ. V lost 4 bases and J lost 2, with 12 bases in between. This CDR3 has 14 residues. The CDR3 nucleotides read TGCGCCAGCAGCATCGGGACGGGACAAGAGACCCAGTACTTC. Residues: CASSIGTGQETQYF.

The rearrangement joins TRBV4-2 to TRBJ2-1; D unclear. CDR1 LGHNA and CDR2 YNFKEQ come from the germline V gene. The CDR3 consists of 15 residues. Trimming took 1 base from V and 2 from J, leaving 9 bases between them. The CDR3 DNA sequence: TGTGCCAGCAGCCAAGGGTCGGGTCCCTACAATGAGCAGTTCTTC. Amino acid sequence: CASSQGSGPYNEQFF.

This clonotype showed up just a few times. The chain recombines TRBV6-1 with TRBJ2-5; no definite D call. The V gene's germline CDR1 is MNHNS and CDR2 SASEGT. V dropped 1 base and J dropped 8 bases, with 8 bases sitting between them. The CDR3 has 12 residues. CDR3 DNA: TGTGCCAGCAGTGAAGAACTATTCACCCAGTACTTC. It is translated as CASSEELFTQYF.

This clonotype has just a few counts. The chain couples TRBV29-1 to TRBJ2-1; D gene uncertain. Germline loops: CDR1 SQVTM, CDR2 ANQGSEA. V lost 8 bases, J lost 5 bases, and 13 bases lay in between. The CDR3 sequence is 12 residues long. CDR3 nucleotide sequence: TGCAGCCCTGTGTCTGACAACAATGAGCAGTTCTTC. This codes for CSPVSDNNEQFF.

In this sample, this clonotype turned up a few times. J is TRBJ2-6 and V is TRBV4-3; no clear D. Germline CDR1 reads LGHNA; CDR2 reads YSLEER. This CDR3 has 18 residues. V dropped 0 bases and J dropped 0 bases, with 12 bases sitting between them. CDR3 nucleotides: TGCGCCAGCAGCCAAGAACAAGGACCCCACTCTGGGGCCAACGTCCTGACTTTC. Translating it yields CASSQEQGPHSGANVLTF.

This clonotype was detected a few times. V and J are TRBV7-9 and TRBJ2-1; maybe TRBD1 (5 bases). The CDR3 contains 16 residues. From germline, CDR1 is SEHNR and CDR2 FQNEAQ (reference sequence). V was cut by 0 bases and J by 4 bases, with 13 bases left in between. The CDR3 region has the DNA TGTGCCAGCAGCTTAGCAGGGGCAGGGCTATACAATGAGCAGTTCTTC. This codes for CASSLAGAGLYNEQFF.

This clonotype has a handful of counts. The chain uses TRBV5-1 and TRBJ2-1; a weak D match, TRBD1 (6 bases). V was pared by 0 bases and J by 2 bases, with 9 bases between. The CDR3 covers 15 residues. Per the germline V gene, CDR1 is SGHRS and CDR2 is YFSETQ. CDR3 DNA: TGCGCCAGCAGCTTGGAGTCAGGGGCCTACAATGAGCAGTTCTTC. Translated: CASSLESGAYNEQFF.

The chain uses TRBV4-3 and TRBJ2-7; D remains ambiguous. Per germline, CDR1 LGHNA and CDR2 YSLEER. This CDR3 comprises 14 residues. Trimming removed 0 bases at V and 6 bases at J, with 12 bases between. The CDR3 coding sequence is TGCGCCAGCAGCCAAGATGGACCTAGTCTCGAGCAGTACTTC. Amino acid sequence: CASSQDGPSLEQYF.